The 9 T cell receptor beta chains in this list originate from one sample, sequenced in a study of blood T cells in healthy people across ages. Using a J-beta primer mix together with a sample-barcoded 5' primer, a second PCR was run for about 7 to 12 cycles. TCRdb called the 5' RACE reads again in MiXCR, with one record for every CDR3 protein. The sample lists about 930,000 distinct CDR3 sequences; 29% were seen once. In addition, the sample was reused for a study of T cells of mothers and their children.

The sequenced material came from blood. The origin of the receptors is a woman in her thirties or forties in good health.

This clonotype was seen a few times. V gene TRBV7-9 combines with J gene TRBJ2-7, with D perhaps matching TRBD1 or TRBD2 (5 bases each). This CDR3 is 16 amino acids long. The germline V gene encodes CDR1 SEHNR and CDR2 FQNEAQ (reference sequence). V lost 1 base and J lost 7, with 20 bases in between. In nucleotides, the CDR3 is TGTGCCAGCAGCTTAGGGGCCGGGACGAGCCGACGGGAGCAGTACTTC. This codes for CASSLGAGTSRREQYF.

The CDR3 region has the DNA TGTGCCACCAGCAGGAGATCAGGGCCCGAGCAGTACTTC. The encoded protein is CATSRRSGPEQYF. The chain couples TRBV15 to TRBJ2-7; D perhaps matches TRBD1 (5 bases). The germline V gene has CDR1 LNHNV and CDR2 YYDKDF (reference sequence). V was clipped by 3 bases and J by 6 bases, with 12 bases between them. This CDR3 has 13 residues.

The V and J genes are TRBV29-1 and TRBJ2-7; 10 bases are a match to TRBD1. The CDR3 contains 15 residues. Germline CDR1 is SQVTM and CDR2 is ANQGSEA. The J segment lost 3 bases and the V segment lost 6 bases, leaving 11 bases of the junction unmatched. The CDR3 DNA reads TGCAGCGTCGACCTAGGACAGGGGGTTAACTACGAGCAGTACTTC. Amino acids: CSVDLGQGVNYEQYF.

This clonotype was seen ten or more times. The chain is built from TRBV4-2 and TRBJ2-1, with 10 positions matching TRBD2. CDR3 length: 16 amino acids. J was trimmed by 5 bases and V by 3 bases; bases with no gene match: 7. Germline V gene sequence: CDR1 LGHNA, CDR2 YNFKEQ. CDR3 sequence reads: CASSQHIAGGDNEQFF. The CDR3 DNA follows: TGTGCCAGCAGCCAGCACATAGCGGGGGGTGACAATGAGCAGTTCTTC.

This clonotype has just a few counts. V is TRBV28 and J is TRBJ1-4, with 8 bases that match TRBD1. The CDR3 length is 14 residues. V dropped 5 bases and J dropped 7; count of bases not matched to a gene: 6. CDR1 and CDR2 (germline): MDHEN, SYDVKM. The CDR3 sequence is CASSPQGAGEKLFF. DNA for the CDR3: TGTGCCAGCAGTCCCCAGGGGGCCGGTGAAAAACTGTTTTTT.

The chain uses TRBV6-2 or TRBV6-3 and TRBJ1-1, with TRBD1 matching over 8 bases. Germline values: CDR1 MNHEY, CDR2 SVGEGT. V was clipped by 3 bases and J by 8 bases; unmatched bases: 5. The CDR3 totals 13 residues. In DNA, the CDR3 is TGTGCCAGCAGTTATGAGCGGGACAGGGAAGCTTTCTTT. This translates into CASSYERDREAFF.

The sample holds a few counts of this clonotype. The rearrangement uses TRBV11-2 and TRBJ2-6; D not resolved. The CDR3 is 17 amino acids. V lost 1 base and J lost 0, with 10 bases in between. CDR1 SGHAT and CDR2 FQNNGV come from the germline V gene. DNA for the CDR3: TGTGCCAGCAGCTTAGGTGTCAGCCGCTCTGGGGCCAACGTCCTGACTTTC. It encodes CASSLGVSRSGANVLTF. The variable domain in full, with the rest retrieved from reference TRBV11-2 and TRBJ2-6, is EAGVAQSPRYKIIEKRQSVAFWCNPISGHATLYWYQQILGQGPKLLIQFQNNGVVDDSQLPKDRFSAERLKGVDSTLKIQPAKLEDSAVYLCASSLGVSRSGANVLTFGAGSRLTVL.

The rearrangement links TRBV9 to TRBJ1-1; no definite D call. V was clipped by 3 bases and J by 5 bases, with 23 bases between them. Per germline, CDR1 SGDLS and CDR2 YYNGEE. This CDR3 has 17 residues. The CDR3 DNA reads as TGTGCCAGCAGCGCCAATAAGATGGGCGGGGAAGGAACTGAAGCTTTCTTT. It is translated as CASSANKMGGEGTEAFF.

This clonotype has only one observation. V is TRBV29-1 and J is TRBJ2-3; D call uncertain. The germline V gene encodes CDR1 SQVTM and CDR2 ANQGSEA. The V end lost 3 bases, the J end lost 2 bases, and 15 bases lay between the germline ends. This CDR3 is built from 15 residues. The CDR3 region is CSVDGAVQSTDTQYF. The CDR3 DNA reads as TGCAGCGTTGATGGAGCAGTCCAGTCCACAGATACGCAGTATTTT.